This TCR beta chain was identified during a study of graft-versus-host responses after intestinal transplantation. Study details: All of the recipients had induction that used anti-thymocyte globulin, then tacrolimus and steroids for two to four years.

TCRdb's table, derived via immunoSEQ multiplex PCR, lists solely in-frame clones and lacks some. Of tens of thousands of clones in the sample, roughly 94% are singletons; the top ten hold around 0.57%. Points on this clone: Its antigen remains unknown.

General study points: Graft-donor T cell macrochimerism coincided with high graft-versus-host to host-versus-graft clonal ratios in allografts. The authors found GvH clones in recipient marrow, some appearing first in ileum or blood. Early post-transplant falls in HvG clones accompanied the peak levels of circulating GvH clones.

The CDR3 is 16 residues long. The germline V gene has CDR1 MNHNS and CDR2 SASEGT. V lost 3 bases and J 0 bases, leaving 12 bases between the germline ends. The sample here was unstimulated CD8+ T cells sorted from spleen or lymph node cells, taken before intestinal transplant. The sequence was obtained from a human donor who received an intestinal transplant. The chain combines TRBV6-1 with TRBJ1-3, with a tentative D call TRBD1 (6 bases). CDR3 coding DNA: TGTGCCAGCAGTGACGAAACAGGGAGCTCTGGAAACACCATATATTTT. It translates to CASSDETGSSGNTIYF.